One and the same sample provided the 23 T cell receptor beta chains below, sequenced in a study of T cells after somatic rescue of genetic block. Only in-frame clones appear in the TCRdb table, and some are missing; sequencing was by immunoSEQ multiplex PCR. Seen here are over 95,000 clones, just over 90% observed once, and the top ten hold 1.4% to 1.5%. The sequencing sample was made of peripheral blood mononuclear cells (PBMCs). Every receptor here comes from a woman aged 18-29 years.

The chain links TRBV6-5 to TRBJ1-1; D not certain. The V end lost 0 bases, the J end lost 4 bases, and 12 bases lay between the germline ends. The CDR3 loop spans 15 amino acids. CDR1 is MNHEY, CDR2 SVGAGI, per germline. CDR3 amino acids: CASSYSKRVGTEAFF. CDR3 sequence (DNA): TGTGCCAGCAGTTACTCGAAAAGGGTCGGCACTGAAGCTTTCTTT.

V is TRBV4-1 and J is TRBJ2-1; 11 positions agree with TRBD1. J gave up 5 bases and V 0 bases, and 9 bases lay outside the gene matches. This CDR3 spans 18 amino acids. Germline loops: CDR1 MGHRA, CDR2 YSYEKL. The CDR3 is CASSQDSPGQGGNNEQFF. The DNA of the CDR3 is TGCGCCAGCAGCCAAGATAGCCCGGGACAGGGGGGAAACAATGAGCAGTTCTTC.

The chain employs TRBV30 and TRBJ1-2; D not certain. The V gene lost 2 bases and the J gene lost 4 bases, with 8 bases spanning the gap. The CDR3 extends over 12 amino acids. Germline V gene lookup returns CDR1 GTSNPN and CDR2 SVGIG (reference sequence). CDR3 amino acids: CAWSPAGYGYTF. CDR3 nucleotide sequence: TGTGCCTGGAGTCCGGCAGGCTATGGCTACACCTTC.

The gene calls are TRBV6-6 and TRBJ1-5; TRBD1 matches at 9 bases. With V trimmed by 6 bases and J by 8 bases, 11 bases remained unmatched. Germline lookup yields CDR1 MNHNY and CDR2 SVGAGI (reference sequence). CDR3 length: 15 amino acids. DNA for the CDR3: TGTGCCAGCAGACCCAGGGGACAGGGTGAGGAGCCCCAGCATTTT. Translated, it gives CASRPRGQGEEPQHF.

The chain recombines TRBV28 with TRBJ2-3; 7 nucleotides agree with TRBD1. The germline gives CDR1 MDHEN, CDR2 SYDVKM. Trimming removed 3 bases from V and 1 base from J; junction bases left unmatched: 1. The CDR3 sequence is 14 residues long. CDR3 in amino acids: CASSFDRGTDTQYF. DNA of the CDR3: TGTGCCAGCAGTTTCGACAGGGGCACAGATACGCAGTATTTT.

The chain is built from TRBV19 and TRBJ2-7; TRBD1 agrees at 7 bases. Looked up from germline, CDR1 is LNHDA and CDR2 is SQIVND (reference sequence). Trimming took 6 bases from V and 7 from J; bases not matched to a gene: 6. This CDR3 spans 12 amino acids. CDR3 DNA sequence: TGTGCCAGTAGCCTGACAGGGCGGGAGCAGTACTTC. This encodes CASSLTGREQYF.

V is TRBV7-2 and J is TRBJ2-7; 7 positions agree with TRBD1. J gave up 2 bases and V 4 bases, and 2 bases lay outside the gene matches. The CDR3 runs 13 residues. Germline V lookup: CDR1 SGHTA, CDR2 FQGNSA. This CDR3 is CASSSTGPYEQYF. CDR3 coding DNA: TGTGCCAGCAGCTCGACAGGGCCCTACGAGCAGTACTTC.

This clone was counted once. The chain employs TRBV11-2 and TRBJ2-3; 10 bases are a match to TRBD1. The V gene end was trimmed by 5 bases and the J gene end by 8 bases; junction bases not matched to a gene: 13. This CDR3 has 16 residues. The V gene's germline CDR1 is SGHAT and CDR2 FQNNGV. The CDR3 loop is CASSVSGTGVRGTQYF. The CDR3 DNA follows: TGTGCCAGCAGCGTATCCGGGACAGGGGTTAGGGGTACGCAGTATTTT.

V and J are TRBV7-9 and TRBJ1-2, with TRBD1 as a possible D gene (5 bases). The CDR3 runs to 15 residues. The germline V gene encodes CDR1 SEHNR and CDR2 FQNEAQ (reference sequence). V gave up 6 bases and J gave up 4 bases, with 18 bases separating them. CDR3 nucleotide sequence: TGTGCCAGCAGTTCTACAGGAAAACGAGGCTATGGCTACACCTTC. Amino acids: CASSSTGKRGYGYTF. Based on the CDR3 plus reference TRBV7-9 and TRBJ1-2, the full variable domain is DTGVSQNPRHKITKRGQNVTFRCDPISEHNRLYWYRQTLGQGPEFLTYFQNEAQLEKSRLLSDRFSAERPKGSFSTLEIQRTEQGDSAMYLCASSSTGKRGYGYTFGSGTRLTVV.

This sequence joins TRBV5-4 and TRBJ1-1; 7 nucleotides line up with TRBD1. Trimming removed 1 base from V and 4 bases from J; junction bases left unmatched: 4. CDR1 SGHNT and CDR2 YYREEE come from the germline V gene (reference sequence). The CDR3 is made up of 14 amino acids. DNA for the CDR3: TGTGCCAGCAGCTTGAAGGGGGCGAGCACTGAAGCTTTCTTT. Amino acid sequence: CASSLKGASTEAFF.

The chain is built from TRBV20-1 and TRBJ2-7; no reliable D call. The V gene lost 5 bases and the J gene lost 7 bases, with 9 bases spanning the gap. The CDR3 totals 10 residues. CDR1 is DFQATT and CDR2 is SNEGSKA in the germline V gene (reference sequence). CDR3: CSAGSPEQYF. The CDR3 bases are TGCAGTGCTGGGTCCCCAGAGCAGTACTTC.

The chain joins TRBV4-1 to TRBJ1-2; 7 nucleotides line up with TRBD1. Per germline, CDR1 MGHRA and CDR2 YSYEKL. V lost 2 bases to trimming and J lost 5 bases; unmatched junction nucleotides: 8. The CDR3 contains 15 residues. CDR3 in amino acids: CASSQPGQVEYGYTF. For the CDR3, the DNA is TGCGCCAGCAGCCAACCAGGACAGGTTGAGTATGGCTACACCTTC.

In its sample, this clone was seen once. This chain connects TRBV4-3 to TRBJ1-2; the D gene is possibly TRBD1 (6 bases). Germline V CDR1 and CDR2: LGHNA, YSLEER. V lost 4 bases to trimming and J lost 3 bases, with 12 bases between them. This CDR3 has 14 amino acids. CDR3 DNA: TGCGCCAGCAGCCCCACAGGGCACCACTATGGCTACACCTTC. Protein sequence: CASSPTGHHYGYTF.

This clone has only a few counts. CDR3 nucleotide sequence: TGTGCCAGCAGCCGGACAGGGGATGGCACTGAAGCTTTCTTT. Its translation: CASSRTGDGTEAFF. The rearrangement links TRBV5-5 to TRBJ1-1; TRBD1 matches at 9 bases. The CDR3 spans 14 residues. J lost 4 bases, V lost 4 bases, and 5 bases had no gene match. In germline, CDR1 is SGHKS, CDR2 YYEKEE (reference sequence).

V gene TRBV12-1 combines with J gene TRBJ2-4. TRBV12-1 is tagged as a pseudogene. The length of the CDR3 is 13 residues. The CDR3 DNA sequence: TGTGCCAGCAACTTGATAGCCAAAAACATTCAGTACTTC. It translates to CASNLIAKNIQYF.

V and J are TRBV5-4 and TRBJ1-2; tentative D call: TRBD1 (6 bases). The germline gives CDR1 SGHNT, CDR2 YYREEE (reference sequence). Between the trimmed V and J ends, which lost 0 bases and 0 bases, there was a span of 12 bases. This CDR3 region has 16 residues. The DNA of the CDR3 is TGTGCCAGCAGCTTGGGGTTACAGGGCACTAACTATGGCTACACCTTC. It specifies CASSLGLQGTNYGYTF.

The chain recombines TRBV30 with TRBJ1-2, with D perhaps matching TRBD1 (6 bases). Germline V CDR1 and CDR2: GTSNPN, SVGIG (reference sequence). The CDR3 contains 14 residues. V was clipped by 0 bases and J by 0 bases, with 8 bases between them. This CDR3 is CAWSVQGSNYGYTF. CDR3 DNA sequence: TGTGCCTGGAGTGTACAGGGCTCTAACTATGGCTACACCTTC.

The chain joins TRBV4-2 to TRBJ2-7; 8 bases are shared with TRBD2. The CDR3 covers 15 residues. The germline V gene encodes CDR1 LGHNA and CDR2 YNFKEQ. V dropped 4 bases and J dropped 5; count of bases not matched to a gene: 10. CDR3 DNA: TGTGCCAGCAGCCTCACCCGGGGGGGAATCAACGAGCAGTACTTC. Its translation is CASSLTRGGINEQYF.

The V call is TRBV15, the J call TRBJ2-5; 7 positions match TRBD1. Germline V gene lookup returns CDR1 LNHNV and CDR2 YYDKDF (reference sequence). The CDR3 is 13 residues long. Trimming removed 3 bases from V and 5 bases from J; junction bases left unmatched: 3. The CDR3 nucleotides read TGTGCCACCAGCAGGGACAGGTGGGAGACCCAGTACTTC. Translation gives CATSRDRWETQYF.

This chain uses TRBV9 with TRBJ1-3, with D perhaps TRBD1 (6 bases). The germline V gene has CDR1 SGDLS and CDR2 YYNGEE. The CDR3 totals 13 residues. V lost 2 bases, J lost 9 bases, and 12 bases lay in between. The CDR3 protein is CASSVRLTGTIYF. CDR3 sequence (DNA): TGTGCCAGCAGCGTCAGACTGACAGGCACCATATATTTT.

The chain joins TRBV5-1 to TRBJ2-2, with 7 positions matching TRBD1. The CDR3 is made up of 16 amino acids. From germline, CDR1 is SGHRS and CDR2 YFSETQ. Trimming cost V 3 bases and J 0 bases; bases outside gene matches: 5. The CDR3 reads CASSSFQGANTGELFF. In nucleotides, the CDR3 is TGCGCCAGCAGCTCGTTTCAGGGGGCGAACACCGGGGAGCTGTTTTTT.

The V call is TRBV5-1, the J call TRBJ2-3; TRBD1 is a possible D gene (5 bases). Per the germline V gene, CDR1 is SGHRS and CDR2 is YFSETQ. This CDR3 spans 13 amino acids. Trimming stripped 5 bases from V and 1 base from J, with 8 bases between. The CDR3 region has the DNA TGCGCCAGCAGGGGGCTTCGCACAGATACGCAGTATTTT. It encodes CASRGLRTDTQYF.

Only one count was recorded for this clone. The chain links TRBV5-5 to TRBJ1-2; no reliable D call. The CDR3 loop spans 11 amino acids. Germline V gene lookup returns CDR1 SGHKS and CDR2 YYEKEE (reference sequence). The ends were cut back, 2 bases at V and 7 bases at J, with 6 bases in the middle. The CDR3, as DNA: TGTGCCAGCAGCTTCTTCCTTGGCTACACCTTC. Translation gives CASSFFLGYTF.